The 5 T cell receptor beta chains below were found in one sample sequenced in a study of cytomegalovirus exposure and HLA in healthy donors. 60 Vbeta and 13 Jbeta primers were used in PCR. TCRdb's table, derived via immunoSEQ multiplex PCR, lists solely in-frame clones and lacks some. The sample holds more than 85,000 clones, roughly 69% seen once. What was sequenced was PBMCs. The receptor set was obtained from a woman in her seventies in good health and CMV-seropositive.

Only a few counts were recorded for this clone. The chain is built from TRBV6-1 and TRBJ2-7; 7 bases agree with TRBD2. Per germline, CDR1 MNHNS and CDR2 SASEGT. J lost 2 bases, V lost 1 base, and 5 bases had no gene match. The CDR3 is 15 amino acids. CDR3 protein: CASSEGGGTTYEQYF. The CDR3 coding sequence is TGTGCCAGCAGTGAAGGCGGGGGAACTACCTACGAGCAGTACTTC.

In this sample, this clone turned up a few times. This chain links TRBV27 with TRBJ1-3; unclear D gene. Germline lookup yields CDR1 MNHEY and CDR2 SMNVEV (reference sequence). The CDR3 contains 15 residues. Trimming took off 2 bases at V and 0 bases at J, with 8 bases between the two ends. The CDR3 spells CASSLRGSSGNTIYF. CDR3 DNA: TGTGCCAGCAGTTTACGAGGGAGCTCTGGAAACACCATATATTTT.

This clone was detected a few times. J is TRBJ1-4 and V is TRBV7-9; no definite D call. Germline V gene sequence: CDR1 SEHNR, CDR2 FQNEAQ (reference sequence). This CDR3 region has 12 residues. V lost 2 bases to trimming and J lost 10 bases, with 8 bases between them. CDR3 bases: TGTGCCAGCAGCTTAAGGGAGGGAAAACTGTTTTTT. This gives the protein CASSLREGKLFF.

The genes are TRBV19 and TRBJ1-5; tentatively, D is TRBD1 (6 bases). Trimming stripped 5 bases from V and 4 bases from J, with 18 bases between. The CDR3 is 16 residues long. Germline V gene lookup returns CDR1 LNHDA and CDR2 SQIVND (reference sequence). Written as DNA, the CDR3 is TGTGCCAGTAGTCCCCCGGGTAGGGGGAATAATCAGCCCCAGCATTTT. The encoded protein is CASSPPGRGNNQPQHF.

This rearrangement joins TRBV4-2 to TRBJ1-6, with D hard to call. The germline V gene has CDR1 LGHNA and CDR2 YNFKEQ. This CDR3 comprises 14 residues. Trimming removed 4 bases from V and 5 bases from J, with 9 bases in between. The CDR3 protein is CASSLDGNNSPLHF. CDR3 sequence (DNA): TGTGCCAGCAGCCTGGACGGGAATAATTCACCCCTCCACTTT.